The next 14 T cell receptor beta chains were all read from a single sample in a study of response to subunit inactivated influenza vaccine. TCRdb reprocessed the RT-PCR reads via MiXCR and lists one record per CDR3 protein. The sample includes some 500,000 distinct CDR3 sequences, over 10% seen only once; the top ten take over 10%. This specimen consisted of PBMCs from blood, obtained roughly 45 days after vaccination. The receptors were gathered from a man over 45 who received an inactivated influenza vaccine.

The CDR3 bases are TGCGCCAGCAGCTTGGAAGGGGGGACGGCCTCTGGAAACACCATATATTTT. Protein product: CASSLEGGTASGNTIYF. This chain links TRBV5-1 with TRBJ1-3; D might be TRBD1 (6 bases). This CDR3 comprises 17 residues. V was clipped by 0 bases and J by 0 bases, with 13 bases between them. The germline gives CDR1 SGHRS, CDR2 YFSETQ.

This chain uses TRBV30 with TRBJ2-7; possibly TRBD2 for D (5 bases). Trimming removed 6 bases at V and 0 bases at J, with 15 bases between. The CDR3 is 14 amino acids. CDR1 and CDR2 from the germline V gene are GTSNPN and SVGIG (reference sequence). The CDR3 region is CACLPRDSSYEQYF. The CDR3 bases are TGTGCCTGCCTCCCACGGGATAGCTCCTACGAGCAGTACTTC.

This clonotype was seen a few times. V and J are TRBV7-9 and TRBJ2-7; D not resolved. The length of the CDR3 is 14 residues. Trimming took off 2 bases at V and 1 base at J, with 9 bases between the two ends. The germline V gene has CDR1 SEHNR and CDR2 FQNEAQ (reference sequence). CDR3 in amino acids: CASSLIEESYEQYF. CDR3 coding DNA: TGTGCCAGCAGCTTAATTGAGGAGTCCTACGAGCAGTACTTC. Looking up the rest from reference TRBV7-9 and TRBJ2-7 gives the full variable domain: DTGVSQNPRHKITKRGQNVTFRCDPISEHNRLYWYRQTLGQGPEFLTYFQNEAQLEKSRLLSDRFSAERPKGSFSTLEIQRTEQGDSAMYLCASSLIEESYEQYFGPGTRLTVT.

This clonotype has more than one count but fewer than ten. V and J are TRBV6-1 and TRBJ2-7, with D unclear. Germline V gene lookup returns CDR1 MNHNS and CDR2 SASEGT. CDR3 length equals 15 residues. V lost 6 bases, J lost 3 bases, and 18 bases lay in between. As DNA, the CDR3 is TGTGCCAGCAGACCCGACCTAAACCCTTTCTACGAGCAGTACTTC. Translation gives CASRPDLNPFYEQYF.

J is TRBJ1-2 and V is TRBV9; weak D call: TRBD1 (6 bases). The ends were cut back, 0 bases at V and 5 bases at J, with 11 bases in the middle. The length of the CDR3 is 14 residues. Germline V gives CDR1 SGDLS, CDR2 YYNGEE. CDR3 sequence reads: CASSVEQGEYGYTF. CDR3 sequence (DNA): TGTGCCAGCAGCGTAGAACAGGGTGAATATGGCTACACCTTC.

The DNA for the CDR3 is TGCGCCAGCAGCCATGCGGGGGGGCCTTACGAGCAGTACTTC. Translation: CASSHAGGPYEQYF. The rearrangement links TRBV4-1 to TRBJ2-7; 9 nucleotides match TRBD2. The germline V gene has CDR1 MGHRA and CDR2 YSYEKL. CDR3 size: 14 residues. V shed 3 bases and J 4 bases; nucleotides not matched to a gene: 4.

In this sample, this clonotype turned up a few times. The J gene is TRBJ2-7, the V gene TRBV5-6; 14 nucleotides align to TRBD2. The junction had 3 bases not matched to a gene; V was cut back by 4 bases and J by 6 bases. The germline CDR1 and CDR2 sequences are SGHDT and YYEEEE. CDR3 size: 14 residues. CDR3 coding DNA: TGTGCCAGCAGCCCGGGACTAGCGGGAGTCGAGCAGTACTTC. This translates into CASSPGLAGVEQYF.

The sample holds a few counts of this clonotype. This CDR3 is CASSLTDFSYGYTF. The CDR3, as DNA: TGCGCCAGCAGCTTAACCGACTTCTCCTATGGCTACACCTTC. The V gene is TRBV5-1, the J gene TRBJ1-2; no clear D gene. This CDR3 contains 14 residues. The V end lost 2 bases, the J end lost 4 bases, and 12 bases lay between the germline ends. CDR1 is SGHRS, CDR2 YFSETQ, per germline.

V gene TRBV20-1 combines with J gene TRBJ2-5; D not resolved. The CDR3 contains 16 residues. The germline CDR1 and CDR2 sequences are DFQATT and SNEGSKA (reference sequence). The V end was cut by 0 bases, the J end by 5 bases, with 19 bases between. CDR3 DNA sequence: TGCAGTGCTAGAGATCCCGGGCGAGATAGGCGGGAGACCCAGTACTTC. Translation: CSARDPGRDRRETQYF.

This sequence joins TRBV12-3 or TRBV12-4 and TRBJ1-1, with D perhaps TRBD1 (5 bases). V shed 8 bases and J shed 1 base, with 8 bases lying between them. CDR3 length: 12 amino acids. CDR3 nucleotides: TGTGCCAGCGTGGGGGGGAACACTGAAGCTTTCTTT. It translates to CASVGGNTEAFF.

This clonotype was detected only a few times. This sequence joins TRBV4-1 and TRBJ2-4, with 8 positions matching TRBD1. The ends lost 1 base at V and 9 bases at J; junction bases unmatched: 8. Germline assignment: CDR1 MGHRA and CDR2 YSYEKL. This CDR3 is built from 15 residues. Here the CDR3 DNA reads TGCGCCAGCAGCCAAGTGGGCAGGGGGCTGGGCATTCAGTACTTC. Its translation is CASSQVGRGLGIQYF.

The chain joins TRBV18 to TRBJ2-1; 7 nucleotides line up with TRBD2. The CDR3 runs to 15 residues. J gave up 10 bases and V 0 bases, and 9 bases lay outside the gene matches. CDR1 is KGHSH and CDR2 is LQKENI in the germline V gene. CDR3 sequence: CASSPPYQRDGEQFF. The CDR3 bases are TGTGCCAGCTCACCACCGTACCAGCGGGACGGAGAGCAGTTCTTC. The whole variable domain, filled in from reference TRBV18 and TRBJ2-1, reads NAGVMQNPRHLVRRRGQEARLRCSPMKGHSHVYWYRQLPEEGLKFMVYLQKENIIDESGMPKERFSAEFPKEGPSILRIQQVVRGDSAAYFCASSPPYQRDGEQFFGPGTRLTVL.

This clonotype has more than one count but fewer than ten. V usage is TRBV25-1 and J usage is TRBJ2-5, with D tentatively TRBD2 (6 bases). V shed 2 bases and J shed 5 bases, with 12 bases lying between them. This CDR3 is built from 14 residues. CDR1 and CDR2 from the germline V gene are MGHDK and SYGVNS. Here the CDR3 DNA reads TGTGCCAGCAGTGAACGGGGGTGGGGGGAGACCCAGTACTTC. Protein: CASSERGWGETQYF.

This clonotype was seen many times. The J gene is TRBJ1-2, the V gene TRBV20-1; D is possibly TRBD1 (6 bases). The germline gives CDR1 DFQATT, CDR2 SNEGSKA (reference sequence). V was clipped by 6 bases and J by 2 bases, with 16 bases between them. CDR3 length equals 14 residues. In nucleotides, the CDR3 is TGCAGTGCCCTCGGGGGGCGGAACAACTATGGCTACACCTTC. Encoded protein: CSALGGRNNYGYTF.